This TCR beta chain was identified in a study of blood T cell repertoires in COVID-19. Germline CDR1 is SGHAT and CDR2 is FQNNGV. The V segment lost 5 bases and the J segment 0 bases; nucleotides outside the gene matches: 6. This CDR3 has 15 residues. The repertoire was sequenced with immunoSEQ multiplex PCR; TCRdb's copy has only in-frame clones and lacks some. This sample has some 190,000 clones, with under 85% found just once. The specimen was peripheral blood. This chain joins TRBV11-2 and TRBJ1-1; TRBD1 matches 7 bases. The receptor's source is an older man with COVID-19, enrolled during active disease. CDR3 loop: CASSRGTAMNTEAFF. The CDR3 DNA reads TGTGCCAGCAGCCGAGGGACAGCCATGAACACTGAAGCTTTCTTT. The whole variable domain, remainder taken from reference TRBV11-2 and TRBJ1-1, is EAGVAQSPRYKIIEKRQSVAFWCNPISGHATLYWYQQILGQGPKLLIQFQNNGVVDDSQLPKDRFSAERLKGVDSTLKIQPAKLEDSAVYLCASSRGTAMNTEAFFGQGTRLTVV.